This T cell receptor (beta chain) is drawn from a study of shared clonotypes between healthy human individuals. Study-level findings and limits: In having few donors, the study represented limited genetic and exposure-history diversity. Among donors, the sharing of clonotypes was expected to be influenced by sequencing depth.

This CDR3 comprises 13 residues. V was pared by 2 bases and J by 0 bases, with 4 bases between. Germline V lookup: CDR1 MNHEY, CDR2 SMNVEV (reference sequence). Of note for this clone: The antigen is unknown.

Study donors comprised healthy, HIV-negative adults devoid of recent acute infection or vaccination. It was around 180 ng DNA, tens of thousands of T cell genomes, that sorted-subset replicate PCRs used. Assay: immunoSEQ multiplex PCR; the TCRdb copy retains only in-frame clones and omits some. The sample lists 2 million to 2.5 million clones; less than 95% were seen once. The receptor's source is a man aged 18 to 29 in good health. Some clones in this sample may be carry-over from other donors' samples. Source material: naive CD4+ T cells from PBMCs. Subset given: CD45RA+ positively selected. The gene calls are TRBV27 and TRBJ1-1; D gene ambiguous. CDR3 residues: CASSLQVNTEAFF. CDR3 in DNA: TGTGCCAGCAGTTTACAGGTGAACACTGAAGCTTTCTTT.